The entry below describes one T cell receptor (beta chain). Its specificity is unknown. Construction of TCR beta libraries was performed using quantitative 5'-RACE with molecular barcodes. MiXCR, applied by TCRdb to the 5' RACE reads, yields one record per CDR3 protein. The sample lists fewer than 750,000 distinct CDR3 sequences, around 17% occurring once. The data derive from a study of CD8 T cells in ankylosing spondylitis. The study, taken as a whole, reports: Disease-associated clonotypes exhibited CD8+ identity and were relatively infrequent in peripheral blood. Matched ankylosing spondylitis synovial fluid reportedly contained a significantly enriched population of disease-linked clones. A TCR beta motif of under ten highly homologous variants seemed to mark ankylosing spondylitis blood. In reactive arthritis synovial fluid and blood, some motif variants had been reported before.

The source material was blood, either unsorted or a sorted T cell fraction (not recorded which). This sequence originates from a male donor with ankylosing spondylitis.

CDR3 coding DNA: TGTGCCAGCAGCCCGAATTATGGGGGCGAAAAACTGTTTTTT. As protein: CASSPNYGGEKLFF. This rearrangement joins TRBV7-9 to TRBJ1-4; D may be TRBD1 (6 bases). The V end lost 5 bases, the J end lost 8 bases, and 15 bases lay between the germline ends. This CDR3 is 14 amino acids long. In germline, CDR1 is SEHNR, CDR2 FQNEAQ (reference sequence).